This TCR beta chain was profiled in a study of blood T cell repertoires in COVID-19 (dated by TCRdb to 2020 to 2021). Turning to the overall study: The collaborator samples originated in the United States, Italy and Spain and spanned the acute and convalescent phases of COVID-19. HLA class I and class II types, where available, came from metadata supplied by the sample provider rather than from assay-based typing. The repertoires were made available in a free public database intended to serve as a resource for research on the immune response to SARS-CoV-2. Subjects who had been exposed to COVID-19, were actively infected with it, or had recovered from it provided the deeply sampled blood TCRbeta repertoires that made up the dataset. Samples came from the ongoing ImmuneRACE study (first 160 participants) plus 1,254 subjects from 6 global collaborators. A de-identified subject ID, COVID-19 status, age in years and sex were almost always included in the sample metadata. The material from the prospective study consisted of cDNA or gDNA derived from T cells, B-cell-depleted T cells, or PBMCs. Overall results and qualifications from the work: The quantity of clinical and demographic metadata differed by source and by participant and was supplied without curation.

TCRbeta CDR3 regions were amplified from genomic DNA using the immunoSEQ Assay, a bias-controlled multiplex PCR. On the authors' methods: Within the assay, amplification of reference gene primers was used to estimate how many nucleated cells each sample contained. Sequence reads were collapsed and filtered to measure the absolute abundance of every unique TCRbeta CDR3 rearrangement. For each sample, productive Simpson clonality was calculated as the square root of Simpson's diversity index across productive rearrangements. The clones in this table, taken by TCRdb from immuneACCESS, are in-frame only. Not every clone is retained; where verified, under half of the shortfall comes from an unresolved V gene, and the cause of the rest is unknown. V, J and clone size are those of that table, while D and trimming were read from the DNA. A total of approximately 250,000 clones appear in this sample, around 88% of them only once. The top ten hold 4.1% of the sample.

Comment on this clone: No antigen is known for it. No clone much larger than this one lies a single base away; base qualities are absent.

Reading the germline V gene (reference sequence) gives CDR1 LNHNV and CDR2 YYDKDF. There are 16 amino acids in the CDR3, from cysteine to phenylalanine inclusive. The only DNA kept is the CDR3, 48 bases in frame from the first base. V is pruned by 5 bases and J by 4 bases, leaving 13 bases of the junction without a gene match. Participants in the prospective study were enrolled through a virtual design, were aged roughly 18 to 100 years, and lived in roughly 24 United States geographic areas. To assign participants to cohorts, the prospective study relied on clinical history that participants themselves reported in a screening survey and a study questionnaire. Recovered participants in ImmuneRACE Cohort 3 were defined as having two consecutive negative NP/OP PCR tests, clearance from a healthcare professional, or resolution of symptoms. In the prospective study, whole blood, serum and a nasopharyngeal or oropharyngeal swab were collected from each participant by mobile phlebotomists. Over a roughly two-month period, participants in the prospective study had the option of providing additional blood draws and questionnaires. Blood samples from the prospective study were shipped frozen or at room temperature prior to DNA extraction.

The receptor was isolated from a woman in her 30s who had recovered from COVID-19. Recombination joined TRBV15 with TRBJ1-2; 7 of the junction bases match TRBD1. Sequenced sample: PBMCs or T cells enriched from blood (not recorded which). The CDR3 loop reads CATSGGQKPNLYGYTF. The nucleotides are TGTGCCACCAGCGGGGGACAGAAGCCCAACCTCTATGGCTACACCTTC.